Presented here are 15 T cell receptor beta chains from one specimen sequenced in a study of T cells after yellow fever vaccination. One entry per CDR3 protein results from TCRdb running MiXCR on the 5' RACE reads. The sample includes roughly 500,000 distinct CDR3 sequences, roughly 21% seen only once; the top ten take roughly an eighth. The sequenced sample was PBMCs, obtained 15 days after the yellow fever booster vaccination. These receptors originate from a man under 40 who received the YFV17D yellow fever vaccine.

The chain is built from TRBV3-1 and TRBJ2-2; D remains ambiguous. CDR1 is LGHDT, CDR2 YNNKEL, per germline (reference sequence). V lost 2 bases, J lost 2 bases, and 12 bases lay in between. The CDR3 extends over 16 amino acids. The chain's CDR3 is CASSQQLATNTGELFF. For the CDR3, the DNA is TGTGCCAGCAGCCAACAATTGGCCACCAACACCGGGGAGCTGTTTTTT. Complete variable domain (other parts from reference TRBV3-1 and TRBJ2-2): DTAVSQTPKYLVTQMGNDKSIKCEQNLGHDTMYWYKQDSKKFLKIMFSYNNKELIINETVPNRFSPKSPDKAHLNLHINSLELGDSAVYFCASSQQLATNTGELFFGEGSRLTVL.

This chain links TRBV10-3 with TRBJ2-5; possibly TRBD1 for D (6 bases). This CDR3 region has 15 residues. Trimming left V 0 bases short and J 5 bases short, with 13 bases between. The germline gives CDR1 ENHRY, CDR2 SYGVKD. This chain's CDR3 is CAISESVKGVETQYF. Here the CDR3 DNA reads TGTGCCATCAGTGAGTCGGTAAAGGGGGTCGAGACCCAGTACTTC.

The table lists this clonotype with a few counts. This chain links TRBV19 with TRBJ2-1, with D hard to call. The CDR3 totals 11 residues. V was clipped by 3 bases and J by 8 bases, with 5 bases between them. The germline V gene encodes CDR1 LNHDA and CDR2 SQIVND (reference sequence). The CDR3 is CASSIWDEQFF. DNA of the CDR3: TGTGCCAGTAGTATTTGGGATGAGCAGTTCTTC.

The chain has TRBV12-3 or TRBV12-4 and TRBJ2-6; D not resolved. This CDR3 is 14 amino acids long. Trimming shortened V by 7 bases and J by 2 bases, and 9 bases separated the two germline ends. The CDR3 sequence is CASIATTGANVLTF. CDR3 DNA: TGTGCCAGCATTGCCACGACTGGGGCCAACGTCCTGACTTTC.

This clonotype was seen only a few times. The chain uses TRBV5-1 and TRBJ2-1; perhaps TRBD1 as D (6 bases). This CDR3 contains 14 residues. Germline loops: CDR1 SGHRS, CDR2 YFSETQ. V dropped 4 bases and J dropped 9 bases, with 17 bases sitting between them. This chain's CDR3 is CASSHGTTGGEQFF. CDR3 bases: TGCGCCAGCAGCCATGGGACAACCGGAGGTGAGCAGTTCTTC. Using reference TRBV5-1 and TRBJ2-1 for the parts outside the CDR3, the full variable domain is KAGVTQTPRYLIKTRGQQVTLSCSPISGHRSVSWYQQTPGQGLQFLFEYFSETQRNKGNFPGRFSGRQFSNSRSEMNVSTLELGDSALYLCASSHGTTGGEQFFGPGTRLTVL.

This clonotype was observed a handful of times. The DNA of the CDR3 is TGTGCCAGCAGCTTCGGTAGCGGCAACAATGAGCAGTTCTTC. Translation gives CASSFGSGNNEQFF. The chain links TRBV11-3 to TRBJ2-1; TRBD2 might be the D (6 bases). The germline CDR1 and CDR2 sequences are SGHNT and YENEEA. The CDR3 spans 14 residues. Trimming left V 3 bases short and J 5 bases short, with 11 bases between.

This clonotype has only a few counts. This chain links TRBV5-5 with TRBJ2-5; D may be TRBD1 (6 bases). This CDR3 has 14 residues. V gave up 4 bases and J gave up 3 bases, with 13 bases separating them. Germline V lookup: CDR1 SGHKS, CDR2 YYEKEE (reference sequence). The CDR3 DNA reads TGTGCCAGCAGCAAGGGACATGTGGAAGAGACCCAGTACTTC. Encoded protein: CASSKGHVEETQYF.

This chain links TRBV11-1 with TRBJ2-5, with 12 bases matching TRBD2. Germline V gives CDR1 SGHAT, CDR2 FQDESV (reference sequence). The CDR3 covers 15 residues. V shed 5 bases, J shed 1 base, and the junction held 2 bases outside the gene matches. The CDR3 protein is CASSRTSGVQETQYF. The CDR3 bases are TGTGCCAGCAGCCGGACTAGCGGGGTCCAAGAGACCCAGTACTTC.

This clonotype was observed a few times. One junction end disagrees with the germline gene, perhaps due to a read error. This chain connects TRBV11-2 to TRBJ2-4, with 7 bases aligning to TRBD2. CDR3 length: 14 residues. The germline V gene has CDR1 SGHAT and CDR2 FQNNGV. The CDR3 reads CASSSRLAQNIQYF. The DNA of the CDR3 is TGTGCCAGCAGCTCCCGACTAGCCCAAAACATTCAGTACTTC.

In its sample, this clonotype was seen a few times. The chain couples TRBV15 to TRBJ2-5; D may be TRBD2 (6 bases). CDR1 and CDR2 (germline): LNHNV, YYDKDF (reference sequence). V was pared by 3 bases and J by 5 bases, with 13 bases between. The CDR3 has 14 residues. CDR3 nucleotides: TGTGCCACCAGCAGGGAGGGGTCGGGGGAGACCCAGTACTTC. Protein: CATSREGSGETQYF. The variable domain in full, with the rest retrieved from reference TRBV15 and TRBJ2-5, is DAMVIQNPRYQVTQFGKPVTLSCSQTLNHNVMYWYQQKSSQAPKLLFHYYDKDFNNEADTPDNFQSRRPNTSFCFLDIRSPGLGDTAMYLCATSREGSGETQYFGPGTRLLVL.

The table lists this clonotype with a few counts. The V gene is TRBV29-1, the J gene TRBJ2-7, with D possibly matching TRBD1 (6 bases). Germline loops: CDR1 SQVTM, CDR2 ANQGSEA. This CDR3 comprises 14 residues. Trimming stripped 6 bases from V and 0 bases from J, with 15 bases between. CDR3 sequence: CSVEQGPHSYEQYF. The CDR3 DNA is TGCAGCGTGGAACAGGGCCCCCACTCCTACGAGCAGTACTTC.

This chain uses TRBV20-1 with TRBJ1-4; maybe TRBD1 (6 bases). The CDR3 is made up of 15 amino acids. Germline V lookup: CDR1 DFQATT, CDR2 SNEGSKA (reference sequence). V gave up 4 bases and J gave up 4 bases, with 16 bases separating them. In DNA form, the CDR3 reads TGCAGTGCTAACGGGCAGACAGGCGGTAATGAAAAACTGTTTTTT. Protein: CSANGQTGGNEKLFF.

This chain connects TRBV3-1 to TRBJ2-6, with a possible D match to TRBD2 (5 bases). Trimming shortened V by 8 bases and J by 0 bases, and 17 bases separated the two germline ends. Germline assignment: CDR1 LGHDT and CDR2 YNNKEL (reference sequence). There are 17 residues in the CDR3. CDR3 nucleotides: TGTGCCAGCTCGGCGGGTTCAACAATCTCTGGGGCCAACGTCCTGACTTTC. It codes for CASSAGSTISGANVLTF. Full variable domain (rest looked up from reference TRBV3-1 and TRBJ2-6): DTAVSQTPKYLVTQMGNDKSIKCEQNLGHDTMYWYKQDSKKFLKIMFSYNNKELIINETVPNRFSPKSPDKAHLNLHINSLELGDSAVYFCASSAGSTISGANVLTFGAGSRLTVL.

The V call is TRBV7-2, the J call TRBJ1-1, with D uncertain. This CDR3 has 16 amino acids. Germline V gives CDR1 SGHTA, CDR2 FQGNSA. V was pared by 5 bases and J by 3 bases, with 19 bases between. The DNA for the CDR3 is TGTGCCAGCAGCCCCCGAGCAGTAAAGTGGGACACTGAAGCTTTCTTT. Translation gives CASSPRAVKWDTEAFF.

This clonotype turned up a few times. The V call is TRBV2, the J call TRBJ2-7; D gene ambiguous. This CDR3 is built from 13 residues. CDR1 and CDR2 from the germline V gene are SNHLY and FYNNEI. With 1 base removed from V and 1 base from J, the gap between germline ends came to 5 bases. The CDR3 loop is CASSEGFSYEQYF. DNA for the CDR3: TGTGCCAGCAGTGAAGGCTTTTCCTACGAGCAGTACTTC.